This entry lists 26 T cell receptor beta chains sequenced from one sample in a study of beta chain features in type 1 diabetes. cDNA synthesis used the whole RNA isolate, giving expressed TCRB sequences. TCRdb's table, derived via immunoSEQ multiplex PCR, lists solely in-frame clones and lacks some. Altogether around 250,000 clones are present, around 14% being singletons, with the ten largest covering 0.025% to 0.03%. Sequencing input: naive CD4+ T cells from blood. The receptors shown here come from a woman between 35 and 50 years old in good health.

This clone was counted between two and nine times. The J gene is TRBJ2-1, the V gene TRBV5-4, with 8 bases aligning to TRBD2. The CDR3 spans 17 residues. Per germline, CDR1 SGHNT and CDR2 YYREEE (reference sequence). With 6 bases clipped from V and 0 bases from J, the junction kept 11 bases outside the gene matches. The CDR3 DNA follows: TGTGCCAGCACCCCGTCCAAAAGCGGGGGCTCCTACAATGAGCAGTTCTTC. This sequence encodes CASTPSKSGGSYNEQFF. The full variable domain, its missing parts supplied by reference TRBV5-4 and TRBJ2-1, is ETGVTQSPTHLIKTRGQQVTLRCSSQSGHNTVSWYQQALGQGPQFIFQYYREEENGRGNFPPRFSGLQFPNYSSELNVNALELDDSALYLCASTPSKSGGSYNEQFFGPGTRLTVL.

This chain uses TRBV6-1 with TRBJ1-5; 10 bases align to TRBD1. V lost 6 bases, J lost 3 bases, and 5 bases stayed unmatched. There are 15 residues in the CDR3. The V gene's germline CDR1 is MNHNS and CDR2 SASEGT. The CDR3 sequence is CASRIDRGLNQPQHF. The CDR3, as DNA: TGTGCCAGCAGGATTGACAGGGGGCTCAATCAGCCCCAGCATTTT.

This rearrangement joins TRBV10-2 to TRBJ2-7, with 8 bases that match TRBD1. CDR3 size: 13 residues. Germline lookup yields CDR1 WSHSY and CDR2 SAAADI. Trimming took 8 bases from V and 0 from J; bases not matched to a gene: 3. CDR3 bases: TGCGCCAGCCGCGGACAGGGCTCCTACGAGCAGTACTTC. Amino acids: CASRGQGSYEQYF.

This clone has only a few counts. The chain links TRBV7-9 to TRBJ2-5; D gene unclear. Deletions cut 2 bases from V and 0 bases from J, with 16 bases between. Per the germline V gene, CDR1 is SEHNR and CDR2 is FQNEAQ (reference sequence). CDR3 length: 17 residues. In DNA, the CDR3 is TGTGCCAGCAGCTTAAATCAGTGGGCAGCCAACCAAGAGACCCAGTACTTC. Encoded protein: CASSLNQWAANQETQYF. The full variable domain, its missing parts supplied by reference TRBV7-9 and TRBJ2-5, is DTGVSQNPRHKITKRGQNVTFRCDPISEHNRLYWYRQTLGQGPEFLTYFQNEAQLEKSRLLSDRFSAERPKGSFSTLEIQRTEQGDSAMYLCASSLNQWAANQETQYFGPGTRLLVL.

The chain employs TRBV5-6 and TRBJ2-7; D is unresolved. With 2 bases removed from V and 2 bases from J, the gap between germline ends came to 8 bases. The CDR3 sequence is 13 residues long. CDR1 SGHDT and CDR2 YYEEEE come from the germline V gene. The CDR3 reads CASSFPQTYEQYF. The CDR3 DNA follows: TGTGCCAGCAGCTTCCCCCAGACCTACGAGCAGTACTTC. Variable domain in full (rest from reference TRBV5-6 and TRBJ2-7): DAGVTQSPTHLIKTRGQQVTLRCSPKSGHDTVSWYQQALGQGPQFIFQYYEEEERQRGNFPDRFSGHQFPNYSSELNVNALLLGDSALYLCASSFPQTYEQYFGPGTRLTVT.

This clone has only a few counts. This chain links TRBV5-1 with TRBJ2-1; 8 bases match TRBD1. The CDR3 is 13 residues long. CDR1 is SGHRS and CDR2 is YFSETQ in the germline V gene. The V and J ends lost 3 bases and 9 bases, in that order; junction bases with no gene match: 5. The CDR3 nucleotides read TGCGCCAGCAGCTGGGGAGACAGGGGTGAGCAGTTCTTC. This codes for CASSWGDRGEQFF.

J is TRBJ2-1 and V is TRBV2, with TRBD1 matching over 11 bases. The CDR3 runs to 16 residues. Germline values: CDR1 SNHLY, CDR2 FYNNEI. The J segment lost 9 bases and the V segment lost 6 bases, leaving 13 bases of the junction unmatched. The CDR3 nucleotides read TGTGCCAGCAGCCTCAAAGGGACAGGGGGATTCACTGAGCAGTTCTTC. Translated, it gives CASSLKGTGGFTEQFF.

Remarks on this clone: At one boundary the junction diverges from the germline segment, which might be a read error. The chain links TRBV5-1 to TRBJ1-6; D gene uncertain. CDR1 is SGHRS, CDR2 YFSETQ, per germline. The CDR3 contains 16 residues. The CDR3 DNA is TGCGCCAGCAGCTTGCGTTTAGAGAGAGATAATTCACCCCTCGACTTT. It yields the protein CASSLRLERDNSPLDF.

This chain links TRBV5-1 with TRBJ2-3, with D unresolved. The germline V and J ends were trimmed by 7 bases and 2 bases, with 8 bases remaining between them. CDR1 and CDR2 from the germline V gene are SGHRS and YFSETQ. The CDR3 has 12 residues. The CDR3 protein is CASRDNTDTQYF. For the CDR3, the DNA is TGCGCCAGCCGAGACAACACAGATACGCAGTATTTT.

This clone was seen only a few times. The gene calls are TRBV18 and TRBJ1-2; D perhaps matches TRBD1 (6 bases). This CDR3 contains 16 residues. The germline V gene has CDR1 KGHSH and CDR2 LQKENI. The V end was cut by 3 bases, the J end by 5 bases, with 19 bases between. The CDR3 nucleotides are TGTGCCAGCTCACCTTCATCCCTAGGACAGACTTATGGCTACACCTTC. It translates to CASSPSSLGQTYGYTF.

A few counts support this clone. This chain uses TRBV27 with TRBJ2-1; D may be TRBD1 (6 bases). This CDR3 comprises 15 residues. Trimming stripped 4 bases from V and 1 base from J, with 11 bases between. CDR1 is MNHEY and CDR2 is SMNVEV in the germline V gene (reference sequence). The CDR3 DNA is TGTGCCAGCAGTTCCTGGGACAAGTCCTACAATGAGCAGTTCTTC. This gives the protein CASSSWDKSYNEQFF.

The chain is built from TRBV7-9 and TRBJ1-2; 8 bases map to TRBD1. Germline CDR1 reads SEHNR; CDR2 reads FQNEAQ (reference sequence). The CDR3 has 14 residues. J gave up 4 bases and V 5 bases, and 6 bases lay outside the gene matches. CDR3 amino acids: CASSTRTGSYGYTF. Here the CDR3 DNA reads TGTGCCAGCAGCACCCGGACAGGGAGCTATGGCTACACCTTC.

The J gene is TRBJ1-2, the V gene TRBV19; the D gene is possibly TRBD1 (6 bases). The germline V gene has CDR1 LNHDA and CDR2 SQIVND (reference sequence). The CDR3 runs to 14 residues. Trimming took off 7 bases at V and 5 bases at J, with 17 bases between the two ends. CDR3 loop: CASNPGGQGYGYTF. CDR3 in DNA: TGTGCCAGTAACCCCGGGGGGCAGGGGTATGGCTACACCTTC.

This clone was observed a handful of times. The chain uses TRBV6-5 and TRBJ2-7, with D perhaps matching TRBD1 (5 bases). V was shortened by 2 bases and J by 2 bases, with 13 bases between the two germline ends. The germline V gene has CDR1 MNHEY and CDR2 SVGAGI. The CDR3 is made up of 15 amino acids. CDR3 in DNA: TGTGCCAGCAGTTACGTTTCTGGGGCAACCTACGAGCAGTACTTC. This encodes CASSYVSGATYEQYF.

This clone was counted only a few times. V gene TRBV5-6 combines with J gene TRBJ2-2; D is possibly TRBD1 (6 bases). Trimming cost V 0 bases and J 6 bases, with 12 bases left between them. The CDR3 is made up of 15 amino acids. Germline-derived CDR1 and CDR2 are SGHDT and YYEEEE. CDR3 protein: CASSLVGARPGELFF. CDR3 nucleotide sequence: TGTGCCAGCAGCTTGGTGGGGGCGCGGCCCGGGGAGCTGTTTTTT.

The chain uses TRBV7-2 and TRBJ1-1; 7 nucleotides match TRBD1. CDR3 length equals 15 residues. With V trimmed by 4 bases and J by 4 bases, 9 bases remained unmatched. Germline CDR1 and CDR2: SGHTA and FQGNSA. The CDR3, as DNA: TGTGCCAGCAGCTCTGTCCCAGGGGGGCTCACTGAAGCTTTCTTT. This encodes CASSSVPGGLTEAFF.

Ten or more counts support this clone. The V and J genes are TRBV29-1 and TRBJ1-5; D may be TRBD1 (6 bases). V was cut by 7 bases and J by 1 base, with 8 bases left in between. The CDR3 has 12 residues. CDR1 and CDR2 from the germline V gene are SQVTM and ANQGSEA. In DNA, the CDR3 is TGCAGCGCCCAGGGGAGCAATCAGCCCCAGCATTTT. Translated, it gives CSAQGSNQPQHF.

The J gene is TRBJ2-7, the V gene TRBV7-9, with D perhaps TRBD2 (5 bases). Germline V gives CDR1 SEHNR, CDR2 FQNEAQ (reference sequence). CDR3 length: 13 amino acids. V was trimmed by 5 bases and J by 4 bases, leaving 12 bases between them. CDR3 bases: TGTGCCAGCAGCCTCAAGGACTTTTACGAGCAGTACTTC. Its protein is CASSLKDFYEQYF.

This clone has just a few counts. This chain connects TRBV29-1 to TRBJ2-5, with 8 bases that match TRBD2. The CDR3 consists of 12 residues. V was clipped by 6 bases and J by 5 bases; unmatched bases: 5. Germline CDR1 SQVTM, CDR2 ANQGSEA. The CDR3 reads CSVTWTSETQYF. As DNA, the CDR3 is TGCAGCGTAACTTGGACTAGCGAGACCCAGTACTTC. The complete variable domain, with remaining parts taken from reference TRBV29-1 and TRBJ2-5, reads SAVISQKPSRDICQRGTSLTIQCQVDSQVTMMFWYRQQPGQSLTLIATANQGSEATYESGFVIDKFPISRPNLTFSTLTVSNMSPEDSSIYLCSVTWTSETQYFGPGTRLLVL.

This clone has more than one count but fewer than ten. The CDR3 nucleotides read TGTGCCAGCAGCTTAACAGGGGGCCGAGACGAGCAGTACTTC. This sequence encodes CASSLTGGRDEQYF. The chain couples TRBV7-6 to TRBJ2-7, with 9 bases that match TRBD1. This CDR3 contains 14 residues. CDR1 and CDR2 from the germline V gene are SGHVS and FNYEAQ. V shed 2 bases, J shed 5 bases, and the junction held 4 bases outside the gene matches.

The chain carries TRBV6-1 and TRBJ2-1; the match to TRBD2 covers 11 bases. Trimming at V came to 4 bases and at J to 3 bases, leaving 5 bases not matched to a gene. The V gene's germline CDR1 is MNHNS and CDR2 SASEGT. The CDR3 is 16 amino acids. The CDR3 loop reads CASSALSGGVYNEQFF. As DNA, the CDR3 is TGTGCCAGCAGTGCCCTTAGCGGGGGGGTCTACAATGAGCAGTTCTTC.

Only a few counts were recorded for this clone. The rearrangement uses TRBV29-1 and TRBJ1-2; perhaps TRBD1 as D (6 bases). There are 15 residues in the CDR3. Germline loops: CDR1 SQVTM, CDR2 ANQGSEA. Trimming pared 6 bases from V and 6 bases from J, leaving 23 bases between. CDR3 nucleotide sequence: TGCAGCGTCTCCCTGGGGGCAGGAAGGGGGAATGGCTACACCTTC. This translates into CSVSLGAGRGNGYTF.

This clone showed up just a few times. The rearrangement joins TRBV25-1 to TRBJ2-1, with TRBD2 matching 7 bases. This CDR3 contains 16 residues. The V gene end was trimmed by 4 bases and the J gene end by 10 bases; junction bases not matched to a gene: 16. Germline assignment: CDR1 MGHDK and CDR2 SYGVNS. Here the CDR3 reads CASSVQGGGRMGEQFF. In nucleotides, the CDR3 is TGTGCCAGCAGTGTCCAAGGCGGGGGACGGATGGGCGAGCAGTTCTTC.

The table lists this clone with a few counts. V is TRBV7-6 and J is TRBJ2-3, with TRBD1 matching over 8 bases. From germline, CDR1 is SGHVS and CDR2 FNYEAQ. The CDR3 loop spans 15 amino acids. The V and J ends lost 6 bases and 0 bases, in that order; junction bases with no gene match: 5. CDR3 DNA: TGTGCCAGCAGTCGACAGGGGCCTAGCACAGATACGCAGTATTTT. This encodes CASSRQGPSTDTQYF. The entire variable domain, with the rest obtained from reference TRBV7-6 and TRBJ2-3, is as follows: GAGVSQSPRYKVTKRGQDVALRCDPISGHVSLYWYRQALGQGPEFLTYFNYEAQQDKSGLPNDRFSAERPEGSISTLTIQRTEQRDSAMYRCASSRQGPSTDTQYFGPGTRLTVL.

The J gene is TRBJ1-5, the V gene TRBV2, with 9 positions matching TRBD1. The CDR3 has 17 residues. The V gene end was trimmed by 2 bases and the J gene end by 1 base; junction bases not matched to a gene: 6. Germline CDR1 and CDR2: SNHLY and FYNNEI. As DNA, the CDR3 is TGTGCCAGCAGTGAAAAGGGACAGGGATTGAGCAATCAGCCCCAGCATTTT. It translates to CASSEKGQGLSNQPQHF.

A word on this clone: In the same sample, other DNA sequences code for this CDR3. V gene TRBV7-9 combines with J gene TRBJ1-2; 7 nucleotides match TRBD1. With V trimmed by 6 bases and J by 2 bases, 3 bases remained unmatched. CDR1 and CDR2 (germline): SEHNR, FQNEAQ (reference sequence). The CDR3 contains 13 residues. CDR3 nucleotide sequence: TGTGCCAGCAGTCCGGGACAGAACTATGGCTACACCTTC. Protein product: CASSPGQNYGYTF.